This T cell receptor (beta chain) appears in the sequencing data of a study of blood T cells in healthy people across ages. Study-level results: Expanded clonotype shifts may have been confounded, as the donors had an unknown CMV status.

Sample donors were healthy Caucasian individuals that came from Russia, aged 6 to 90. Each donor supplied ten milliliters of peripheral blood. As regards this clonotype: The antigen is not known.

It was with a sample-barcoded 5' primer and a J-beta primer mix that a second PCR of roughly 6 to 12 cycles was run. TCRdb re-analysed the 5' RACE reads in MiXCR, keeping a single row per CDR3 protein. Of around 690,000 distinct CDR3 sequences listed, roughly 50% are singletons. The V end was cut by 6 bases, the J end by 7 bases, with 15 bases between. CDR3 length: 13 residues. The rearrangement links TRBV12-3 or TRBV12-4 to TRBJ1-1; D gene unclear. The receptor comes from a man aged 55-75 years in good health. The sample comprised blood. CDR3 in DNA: TGTGCCAGCAGCCCTTCGATCGGCTATGAAGCTTTCTTT. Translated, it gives CASSPSIGYEAFF.